This record looks at one T cell receptor (beta chain) sequence and its context. Its antigen is not known. The sample originates from a study of cytomegalovirus exposure and HLA in healthy donors. Study overall: The early release's HLA-typed donors yielded tens of millions of unique TCRs.

In germline, CDR1 is SQVTM, CDR2 ANQGSEA. Between the trimmed V and J ends, which lost 1 base and 2 bases, there was a span of 8 bases. This CDR3 comprises 13 residues. PCR involved 60 Vbeta and 13 Jbeta primers. The data were produced by immunoSEQ multiplex PCR, yet TCRdb's version contains in-frame clones alone and is incomplete. The top ten hold about 1.9% of the sample, which has 150,000 to 250,000 clones, roughly four fifths seen once. Study findings and constraints: A few of the chains that were CMV-associated were confirmed in vitro to be specific for CMV antigens. Being productive about 90% or about 30% of the time was typical of most TCR beta V segments in an earlier analysis.

The genes are TRBV29-1 and TRBJ2-5; D is perhaps TRBD2 (5 bases). This receptor was taken from a man aged 25 to 40 in good health and CMV-seronegative. The sequenced material came from PBMCs. CDR3 sequence (DNA): TGCAGCGTTGAAGTCGGGGTACAAGAGACCCAGTACTTC. This codes for CSVEVGVQETQYF.